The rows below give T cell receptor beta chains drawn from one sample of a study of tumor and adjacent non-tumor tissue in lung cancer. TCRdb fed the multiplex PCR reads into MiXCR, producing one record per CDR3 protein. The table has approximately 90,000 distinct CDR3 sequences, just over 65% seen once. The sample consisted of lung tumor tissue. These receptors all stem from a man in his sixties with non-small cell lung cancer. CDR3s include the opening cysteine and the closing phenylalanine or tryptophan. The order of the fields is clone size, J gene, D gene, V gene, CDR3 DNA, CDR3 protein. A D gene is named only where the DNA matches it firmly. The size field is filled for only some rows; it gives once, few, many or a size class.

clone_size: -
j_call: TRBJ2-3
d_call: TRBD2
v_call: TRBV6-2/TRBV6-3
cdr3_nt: TGTGCCAGCAGTTACACTCGGGAGGTTGGCCCCTGCACAGATATGCAGTATTTT
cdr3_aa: CASSYTREVGPCTDMQYF

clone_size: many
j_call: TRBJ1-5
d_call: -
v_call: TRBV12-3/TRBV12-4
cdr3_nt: TGTGCCAGCAGTTTACAGGGGACCCATAGCAATCAGCCCCAGCATTTT
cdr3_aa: CASSLQGTHSNQPQHF

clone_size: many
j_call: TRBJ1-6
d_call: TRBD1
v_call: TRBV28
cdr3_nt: TGTGCCAGCAGCATGACAGGGGCAAATTCACCCCTCCACTTT
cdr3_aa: CASSMTGANSPLHF

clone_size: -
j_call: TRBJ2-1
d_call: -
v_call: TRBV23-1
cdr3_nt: TGTGCCAGCAGTGGCGACTTAGTGGACGCCTACAATGAGCAGTTCTTC
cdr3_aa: CASSGDLVDAYNEQFF

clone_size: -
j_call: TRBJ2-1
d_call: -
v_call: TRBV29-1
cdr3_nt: TGCAGCGTTGTGGGGGGAGACCTTGGCAATGAGCAGCTCTTC
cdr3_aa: CSVVGGDLGNEQLF

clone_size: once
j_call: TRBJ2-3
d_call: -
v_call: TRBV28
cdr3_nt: TGTGCCAGCAGTTTGGGGGTACGTAGGCAGTATTTT
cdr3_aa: CASSLGVRRQYF

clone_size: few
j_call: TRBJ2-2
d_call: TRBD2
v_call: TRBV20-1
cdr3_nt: TGCAGTGCTAGAGATGGGAGGGGACTAGCGGGGAACACCGGGGAGCTGTTTTTT
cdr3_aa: CSARDGRGLAGNTGELFF

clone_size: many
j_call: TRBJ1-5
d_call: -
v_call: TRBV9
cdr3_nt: TGTGCCAGCAGCATGCAGGGGAATCAGCCCCAGCATTTT
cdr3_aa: CASSMQGNQPQHF

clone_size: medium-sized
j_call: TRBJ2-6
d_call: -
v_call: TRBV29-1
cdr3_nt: TGCAGCGCCAAGAGCTCTGGGGCCAACGTCCTGACTTTC
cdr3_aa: CSAKSSGANVLTF

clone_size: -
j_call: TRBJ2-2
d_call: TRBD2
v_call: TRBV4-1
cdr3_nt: TGCGCCATCAGCCATGTACGGCTAGCGGGGCTTTACGGGGAGCTGTTTTTT
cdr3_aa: CAISHVRLAGLYGELFF

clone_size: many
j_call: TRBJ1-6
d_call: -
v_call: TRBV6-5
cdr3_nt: TGTGCCAGCAGTCTAACGAGGGATTCACCCCTCCACTTT
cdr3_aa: CASSLTRDSPLHF

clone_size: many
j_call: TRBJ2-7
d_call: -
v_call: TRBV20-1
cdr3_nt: TGCAGTGCTAGGCAGGTCAACTACGAGCAGTACTTC
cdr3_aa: CSARQVNYEQYF

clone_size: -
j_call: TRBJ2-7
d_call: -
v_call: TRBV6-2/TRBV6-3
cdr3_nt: TGTGCCAGCAGTTACCGCACCTACGAGCAGTACTTC
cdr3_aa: CASSYRTYEQYF

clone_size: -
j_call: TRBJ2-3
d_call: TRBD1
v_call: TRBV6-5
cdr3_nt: TGTGCCAGCAGCCGGACAGGGGGCGAGTGGGATACGCAGTATTTT
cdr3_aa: CASSRTGGEWDTQYF

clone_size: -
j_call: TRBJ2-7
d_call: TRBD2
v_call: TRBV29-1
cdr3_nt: TGCAGCGTTAATGGGGTTGCGGGAGGTGGTAAGGCCTACGAGCAGTACTTC
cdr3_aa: CSVNGVAGGGKAYEQYF

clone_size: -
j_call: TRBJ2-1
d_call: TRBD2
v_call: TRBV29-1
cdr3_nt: TGCAGTGTTGTGGGGACTAACGTGTATGAGCAGTTCTTC
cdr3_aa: CSVVGTNVYEQFF

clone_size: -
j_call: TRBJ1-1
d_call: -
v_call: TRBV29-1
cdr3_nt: TGCAGCGCGGAACAGGGAGCGGCTGAAGCTTTCTTT
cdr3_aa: CSAEQGAAEAFF

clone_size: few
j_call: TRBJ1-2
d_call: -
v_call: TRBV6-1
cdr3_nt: TGTGCCAGCAGTCGCATCGACGGGGGGTATGGCTACACCTTC
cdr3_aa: CASSRIDGGYGYTF

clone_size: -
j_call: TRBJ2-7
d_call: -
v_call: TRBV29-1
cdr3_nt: TGCAGCGTTGAAGAGACGAAACCGGGTCATGGACTCTACGAGCAGTACTTC
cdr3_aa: CSVEETKPGHGLYEQYF

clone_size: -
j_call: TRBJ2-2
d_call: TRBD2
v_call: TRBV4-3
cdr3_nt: TGCGCCAGAAATGGACTAGCGGGGGATTACACCTGGGAGCTGGTTTTT
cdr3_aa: CARNGLAGDYTWELVF

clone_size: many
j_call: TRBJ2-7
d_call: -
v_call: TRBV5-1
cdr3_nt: TGCGCCAGCAGCATACAGGCGGGTCCCTACGAGCAGTACTTC
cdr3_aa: CASSIQAGPYEQYF

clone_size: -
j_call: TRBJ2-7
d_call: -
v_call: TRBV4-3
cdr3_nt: TGCGCCAGCAGCAAAGGGATCGGAGCAGGTGACGAGCAGTACTTC
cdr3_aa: CASSKGIGAGDEQYF

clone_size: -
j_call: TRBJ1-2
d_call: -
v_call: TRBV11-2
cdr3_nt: TGTGTCAGCAGCTTATTGAGGAAAAGAGGCTACACCTTC
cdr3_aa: CVSSLLRKRGYTF

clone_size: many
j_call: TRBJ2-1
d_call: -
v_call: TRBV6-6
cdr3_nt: TGTGCCAGCAGGGGTCCCGTCTCCTACAATGAGCAGTTCTTC
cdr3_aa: CASRGPVSYNEQFF

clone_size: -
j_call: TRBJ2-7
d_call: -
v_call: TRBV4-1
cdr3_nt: TGCGCCATCAGCCAAGTCGACGGGCCCTACGAGCAGTACTTC
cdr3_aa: CAISQVDGPYEQYF

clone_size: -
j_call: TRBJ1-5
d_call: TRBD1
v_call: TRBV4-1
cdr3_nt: TGCGCCGGCAGCCAAGAGGGGGCAGGGGGTAGCATTCAGCCCCAGCATTTT
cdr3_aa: CAGSQEGAGGSIQPQHF

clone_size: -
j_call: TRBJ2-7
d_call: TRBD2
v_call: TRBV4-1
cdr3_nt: TGCGCCAATAGCCAAGATCGGGGGGTCTACTACGAGCAGTACTTC
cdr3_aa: CANSQDRGVYYEQYF

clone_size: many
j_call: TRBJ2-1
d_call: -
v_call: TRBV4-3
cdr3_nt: TGCGCCAGCAGCCAAGATCTAGGGGTGGGAAATGAGCAGTTCTTC
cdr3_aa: CASSQDLGVGNEQFF

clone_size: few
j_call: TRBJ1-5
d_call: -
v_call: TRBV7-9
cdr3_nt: TGTGCCAGCAGCCCACAGGGATTGGGTCAGCCCCAGCATTTT
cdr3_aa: CASSPQGLGQPQHF

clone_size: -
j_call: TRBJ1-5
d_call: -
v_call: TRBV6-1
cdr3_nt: TGTGCCAGCAGTGAAGCGGGGGGCCGGGGCAATCGGCCCCAGCATTTT
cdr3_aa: CASSEAGGRGNRPQHF

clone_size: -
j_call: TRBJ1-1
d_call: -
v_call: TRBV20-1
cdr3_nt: TGCAGTGCTACCCTCGGGACAACGACTGAAGCTTTCTTT
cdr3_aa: CSATLGTTTEAFF

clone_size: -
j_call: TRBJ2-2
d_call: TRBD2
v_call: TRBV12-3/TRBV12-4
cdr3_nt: TGTGCCAGCACTGACGCGGGGGAGAGCACCGGGGAGCTGTATTTT
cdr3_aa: CASTDAGESTGELYF

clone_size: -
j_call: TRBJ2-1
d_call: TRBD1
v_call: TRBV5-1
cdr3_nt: TGCGCCAGCTATAGGACAGGGACTTCCTACAATGAGCAGTTCTTC
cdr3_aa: CASYRTGTSYNEQFF

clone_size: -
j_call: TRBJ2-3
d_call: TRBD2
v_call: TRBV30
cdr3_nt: TGTGCCTGGGGTGTGACTAGCGGGGCCACAGATACGCAGTATTTT
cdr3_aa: CAWGVTSGATDTQYF

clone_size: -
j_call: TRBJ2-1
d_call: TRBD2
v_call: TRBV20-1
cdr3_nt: TGCAGTTTTTGGACTAGCGGGGGTGCCGCGCAGTTCTTC
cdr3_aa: CSFWTSGGAAQFF

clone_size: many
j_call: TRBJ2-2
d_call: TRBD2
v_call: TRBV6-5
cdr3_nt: TGTGCCAGCAGCCGCCTTAACATAGCGGGGGCTAACACCGGGGAGCTGTTTTTT
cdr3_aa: CASSRLNIAGANTGELFF

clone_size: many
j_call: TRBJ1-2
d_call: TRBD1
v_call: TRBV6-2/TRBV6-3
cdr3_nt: TGTGCCAGCAGTTACCGTACCGGGACAGGAGATGGCTACACCTTC
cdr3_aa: CASSYRTGTGDGYTF

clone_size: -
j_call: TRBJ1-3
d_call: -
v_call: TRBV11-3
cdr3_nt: TGTGCTAGCAGCTTGTCGTTGCGGAACATCATATATTTT
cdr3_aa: CASSLSLRNIIYF

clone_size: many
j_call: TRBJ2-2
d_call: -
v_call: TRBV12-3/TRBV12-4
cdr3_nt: TGTGCCAGCAGTTCAGGGAGCACCGGGGAGCTGTTTTTT
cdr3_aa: CASSSGSTGELFF

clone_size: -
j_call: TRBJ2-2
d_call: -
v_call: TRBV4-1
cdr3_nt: TGCGCAAGCAGCCAAGAACCCAGCAGGGCGGCCGGGGAGTTGTTTTTT
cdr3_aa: CASSQEPSRAAGELFF

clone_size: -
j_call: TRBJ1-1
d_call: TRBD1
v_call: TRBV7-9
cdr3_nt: TGTGCCAGCAGCTCCACAGGGGGCGCTGAAGCTTTCTTT
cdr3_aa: CASSSTGGAEAFF

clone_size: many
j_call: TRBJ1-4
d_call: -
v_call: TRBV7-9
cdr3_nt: TGTGCCAGCAGCTACCTAGATGCAACTAATGAAAAACTGTTTTTT
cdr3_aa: CASSYLDATNEKLFF

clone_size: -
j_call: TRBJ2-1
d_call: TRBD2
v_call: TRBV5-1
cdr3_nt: TGCGCCAGCAGCTTGACTGGGGGGGGGAGTGAGCAGTTCTTC
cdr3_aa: CASSLTGGGSEQFF

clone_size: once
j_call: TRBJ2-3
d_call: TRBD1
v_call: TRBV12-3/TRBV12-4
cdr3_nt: TGTGCCAGCAGTTCCAGGGGGCCTGTAACAGATACGCAGTATTTT
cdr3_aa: CASSSRGPVTDTQYF

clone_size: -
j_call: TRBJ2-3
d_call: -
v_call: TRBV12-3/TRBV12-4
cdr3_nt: TGTGCCAGCCGGGGAACCGTTGGGGATACGCAGTATTTT
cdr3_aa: CASRGTVGDTQYF

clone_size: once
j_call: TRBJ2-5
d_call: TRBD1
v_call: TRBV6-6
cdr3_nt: TGTGCCAGCACCGACCCGCGTAGGGGGCGAGCGACTCAGTACTTC
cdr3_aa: CASTDPRRGRATQYF

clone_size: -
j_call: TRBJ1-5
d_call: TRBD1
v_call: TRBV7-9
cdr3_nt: TGTGCCAGCAGCTCAGGGGGCGGACAGCCCCAGCATTTT
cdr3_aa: CASSSGGGQPQHF

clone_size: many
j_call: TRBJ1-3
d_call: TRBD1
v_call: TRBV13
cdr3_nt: TGTGCCAGCAGCTCTCCAGTGGACAGGTACTCTGGAAACACCATATATTTT
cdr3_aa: CASSSPVDRYSGNTIYF

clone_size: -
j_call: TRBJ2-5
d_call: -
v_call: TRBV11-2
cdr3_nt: TGTTCCAGTAGTTTAGGAGGGTCGGTCCAAGAGATCCAGTACTTC
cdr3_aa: CSSSLGGSVQEIQYF

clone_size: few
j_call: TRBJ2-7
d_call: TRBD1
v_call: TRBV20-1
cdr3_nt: TGCAGTGCTGAGGACGGGACAGGGGTTTACGAGCAGTACTTC
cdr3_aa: CSAEDGTGVYEQYF

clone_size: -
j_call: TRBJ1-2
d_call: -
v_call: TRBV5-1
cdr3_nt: TGCGCCATCAGCTTGAATAGCTTGGCTGTCTATGGCTACACCTTC
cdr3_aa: CAISLNSLAVYGYTF

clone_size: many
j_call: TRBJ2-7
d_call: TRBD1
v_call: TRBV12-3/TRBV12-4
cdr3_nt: TGTGCCAGCAGCAACCTAGGACAGGGAGGATACGAGCAGTACTTC
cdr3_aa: CASSNLGQGGYEQYF

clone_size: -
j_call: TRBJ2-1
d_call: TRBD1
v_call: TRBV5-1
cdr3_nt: TGCGCCAGCAGGAAAATGTCGGGACAGGGTCACAGTGAGCGGTTCTTC
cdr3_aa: CASRKMSGQGHSERFF

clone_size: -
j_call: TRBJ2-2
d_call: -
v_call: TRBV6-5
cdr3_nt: TGTGCCAGCAGCCACAGGATAGGGAATGTAGGCACCGGGGAGCTGTTTTTT
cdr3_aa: CASSHRIGNVGTGELFF

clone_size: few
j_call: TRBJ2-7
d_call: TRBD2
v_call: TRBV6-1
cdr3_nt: TGTGCCAGCAGTGAAGGACTAACGGGAGGAAAGCTAGGCGAGCAGTACTTC
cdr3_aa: CASSEGLTGGKLGEQYF

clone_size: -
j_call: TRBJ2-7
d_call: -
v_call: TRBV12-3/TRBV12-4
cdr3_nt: TGTACCAGCAGTTTCGCAGGAATCTACGAGCAGTACTTC
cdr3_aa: CTSSFAGIYEQYF

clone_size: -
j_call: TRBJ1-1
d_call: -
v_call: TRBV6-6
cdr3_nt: TGTGCCAGTACCACGTGTCAGGGACGCCTGAGGGGCGCTTTCTTT
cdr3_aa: CASTTCQGRLRGAFF

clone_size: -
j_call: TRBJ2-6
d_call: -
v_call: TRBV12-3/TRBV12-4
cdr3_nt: TGTGCCAGCGGTTGGGGGGACTCTGGGGCCAACGTCCCGGCTTTC
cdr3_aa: CASGWGDSGANVPAF

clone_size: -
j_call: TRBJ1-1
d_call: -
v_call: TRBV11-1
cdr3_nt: TGTGCCACCGTGGGAGGGTCCACGAACACCAAAGCTTTCTTT
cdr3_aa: CATVGGSTNTKAFF